The rows below give T cell receptor beta chains drawn from one sample of a study of T cells after yellow fever vaccination. One entry per CDR3 protein, called by TCRdb with MiXCR from the 5' RACE reads. The top ten hold around 19% of the sample, which has about 320,000 distinct CDR3 sequences, around 4.5% seen once. The sequencing here drew on PBMCs, taken 15 days after the yellow fever booster vaccination. These receptors originate from a man aged 18 to 35 who received the YFV17D yellow fever vaccine. Each CDR3 is given with its conserved first and last residue. Each record gives: V gene, CDR3 protein.

v_call: TRBV5-1; cdr3_aa: CASSFDSLGNTGELFF
v_call: TRBV29-1; cdr3_aa: CSVEGLKDRGSTDTQYF
v_call: TRBV15; cdr3_aa: CATSRDKGAGEKLFF
v_call: TRBV10-3; cdr3_aa: CAISLEGGYTF
v_call: TRBV11-2; cdr3_aa: CASSSEQKNIQYF
v_call: TRBV29-1; cdr3_aa: CSVSPGALNTEAFF
v_call: TRBV18; cdr3_aa: CASSGQDPNTGELFF
v_call: TRBV12-3/TRBV12-4; cdr3_aa: CASSPLQGESEKLFF
v_call: TRBV4-3; cdr3_aa: CASSQDYLQGEAQPQHF
v_call: TRBV24-1; cdr3_aa: CATSARDTEAFF
v_call: TRBV4-1; cdr3_aa: CASSQDGEESEQFF
v_call: TRBV6-2/TRBV6-3; cdr3_aa: CASSFREHSPLHF
v_call: TRBV6-2/TRBV6-3; cdr3_aa: CASSIPGELFF
v_call: TRBV7-2; cdr3_aa: CASSLIQGWGNIQYF
v_call: TRBV6-1; cdr3_aa: CASIYRVTNTEAFF
v_call: TRBV19; cdr3_aa: CASSLWGDGANVLTF
v_call: TRBV12-3/TRBV12-4; cdr3_aa: CASSMSGRADTQYF
v_call: TRBV20-1; cdr3_aa: CSASRRGGFTDTQYF
v_call: TRBV27; cdr3_aa: CASSADYNEQFF
v_call: TRBV20-1; cdr3_aa: CSAEPGLAGGRTDTQYF
v_call: TRBV18; cdr3_aa: CASSPLENTEAFF
v_call: TRBV7-9; cdr3_aa: CASSLLVSGNTIYF
v_call: TRBV9; cdr3_aa: CASSPPGATKQYF
v_call: TRBV20-1; cdr3_aa: CSARSGLAGGKTYNEQFF
v_call: TRBV12-3/TRBV12-4; cdr3_aa: CASSPKDRVGEQYF
v_call: TRBV9; cdr3_aa: CASSVGMLTDTQYF
v_call: TRBV7-8; cdr3_aa: CASSVGGTYEQYF
v_call: TRBV5-1; cdr3_aa: CASQRTSGGAQQETQYF
v_call: TRBV2; cdr3_aa: CARGQGVGEQFF
v_call: TRBV20-1; cdr3_aa: CSADFNYGYTF
v_call: TRBV4-3; cdr3_aa: CASSQDRGRGYTF
v_call: TRBV6-5; cdr3_aa: CASSSQGQHTDTQYF
v_call: TRBV19; cdr3_aa: CASLQGPSNTEAFF
v_call: TRBV12-5; cdr3_aa: CASGLVQRRTANTGELFF
v_call: TRBV25-1; cdr3_aa: CASSGLEGNYGYTF
v_call: TRBV5-1; cdr3_aa: CASSLEGGYNEQFF
v_call: TRBV6-5; cdr3_aa: CASRVWRSSQETQYF
v_call: TRBV5-6; cdr3_aa: CASSLQGNNQPQHF
v_call: TRBV20-1; cdr3_aa: CSAPGLVQETQHF
v_call: TRBV7-2; cdr3_aa: CASSRVVSSNQPQHF
v_call: TRBV29-1; cdr3_aa: CSVVSRQWTGGEQYF
v_call: TRBV20-1; cdr3_aa: CSARVIAKNIQYF
v_call: TRBV5-6; cdr3_aa: CASSYGTEDYEQYF